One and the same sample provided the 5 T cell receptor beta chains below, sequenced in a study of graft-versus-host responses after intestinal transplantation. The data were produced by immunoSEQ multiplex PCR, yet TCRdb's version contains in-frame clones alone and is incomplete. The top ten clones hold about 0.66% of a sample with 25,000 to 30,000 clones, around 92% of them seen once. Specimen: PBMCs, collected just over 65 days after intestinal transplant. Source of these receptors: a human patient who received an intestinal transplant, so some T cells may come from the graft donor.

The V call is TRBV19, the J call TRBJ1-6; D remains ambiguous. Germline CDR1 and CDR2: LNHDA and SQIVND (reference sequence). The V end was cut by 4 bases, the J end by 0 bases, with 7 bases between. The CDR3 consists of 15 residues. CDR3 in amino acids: CASSTGSSYNSPLHF. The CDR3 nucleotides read TGTGCCAGTAGTACGGGGAGCTCCTATAATTCACCCCTCCACTTT. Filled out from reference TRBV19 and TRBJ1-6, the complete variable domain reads DGGITQSPKYLFRKEGQNVTLSCEQNLNHDAMYWYRQDPGQGLRLIYYSQIVNDFQKGDIAEGYSVSREKKESFPLTVTSAQKNPTAFYLCASSTGSSYNSPLHFGNGTRLTVT.

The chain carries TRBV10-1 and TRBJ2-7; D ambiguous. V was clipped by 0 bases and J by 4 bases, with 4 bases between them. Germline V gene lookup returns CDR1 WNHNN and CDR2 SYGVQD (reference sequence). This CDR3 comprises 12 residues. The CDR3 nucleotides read TGCGCCAGCAGTGAGTCCGGGTACGAGCAGTACTTC. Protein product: CASSESGYEQYF.

The CDR3, as DNA: TGTGCCAGCAGCTTCTATACTACCGGGACAGAAGCTCGAGAGCAGTACTTC. This sequence encodes CASSFYTTGTEAREQYF. This chain uses TRBV13 with TRBJ2-7, with 7 bases identical to TRBD1. In germline, CDR1 is PRHDT, CDR2 FYEKMQ (reference sequence). J lost 7 bases, V lost 3 bases, and 18 bases had no gene match. There are 17 residues in the CDR3.

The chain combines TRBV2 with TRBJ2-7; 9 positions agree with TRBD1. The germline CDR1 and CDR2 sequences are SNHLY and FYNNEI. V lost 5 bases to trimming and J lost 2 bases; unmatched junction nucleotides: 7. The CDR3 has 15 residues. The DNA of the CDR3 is TGTGCCAGCAGTCCCCCGGACAGGGGTACCTACGAGCAGTACTTC. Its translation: CASSPPDRGTYEQYF.

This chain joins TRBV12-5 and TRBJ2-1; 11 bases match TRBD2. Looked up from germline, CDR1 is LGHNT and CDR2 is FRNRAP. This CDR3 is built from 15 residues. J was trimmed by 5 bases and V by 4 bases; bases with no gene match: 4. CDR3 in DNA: TGTGCTAGTGGTTCCTTAGCGGGGGGGGACAATGAGCAGTTCTTC. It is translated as CASGSLAGGDNEQFF. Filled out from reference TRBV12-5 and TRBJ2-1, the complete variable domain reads DARVTQTPRHKVTEMGQEVTMRCQPILGHNTVFWYRQTMMQGLELLAYFRNRAPLDDSGMPKDRFSAEMPDATLATLKIQPSEPRDSAVYFCASGSLAGGDNEQFFGPGTRLTVL.